This note documents a single T cell receptor beta chain sequence. What it binds is unknown. Trimming left V 1 base short and J 7 bases short, with 17 bases between. The CDR3 consists of 16 residues. Germline CDR1 is SEHNR and CDR2 is FQNEAQ (reference sequence). Second-dose groups at about 4 or about 12 weeks were pooled. TCRdb's copy holds only in-frame clones and misses some; the assay was immunoSEQ multiplex PCR. The table lists around 150,000 clones, about 90% of them singletons. This specimen belongs to a study of T cell responses to AZD1222 COVID-19 vaccine. The study, taken as a whole, reports: The number of AZD1222 recipients seropositive at baseline was only five to seven. Among spike-specific TCRs, nearly half reportedly target unmutated variant regions. Donor demographics were predominantly white British with a female majority; clonal diversity may be underestimated.

The chain uses TRBV7-9 and TRBJ1-5; D remains unclear. This material consisted of peripheral blood, taken 28 days after the second AZD1222 dose. This receptor was obtained from an adult who received the AZD1222 COVID-19 vaccine. As DNA, the CDR3 is TGTGCCAGCAGCTTAGGGCAGGCCCCGCGTGGACAGCCCCAGCATTTT. It codes for CASSLGQAPRGQPQHF.